A single sample is the source of the 27 T cell receptor beta chains below, sequenced in a study of cytomegalovirus exposure and HLA in healthy donors. Assay: immunoSEQ multiplex PCR; the TCRdb copy retains only in-frame clones and omits some. Among roughly 90,000 clones, around 85% were seen once, and the ten largest hold around 20%. Sequenced material: PBMCs. Every receptor here comes from a man between 18 and 35 years old in good health and CMV-seropositive.

The V gene is TRBV21-1, the J gene TRBJ2-7; the tabulated D call, TRBD2, remains unverified against the DNA. TRBV21-1 is designated a pseudogene. The CDR3 contains 17 residues. This CDR3 is CASSRRIIAGEAYEQYV. CDR3 sequence (DNA): TGTGCCAGCAGCAGACGCATAATAGCGGGAGAAGCCTACGAGCAGTACGTC.

The chain is built from TRBV2 and TRBJ1-2; TRBD1 is a possible D gene (6 bases). V shed 1 base and J shed 8 bases, with 11 bases lying between them. Per the germline V gene, CDR1 is SNHLY and CDR2 is FYNNEI. This CDR3 is 13 amino acids long. CDR3 coding DNA: TGTGCCAGCAGTGAAGGCAGGGGCGGAGGCTACACCTTC. It encodes CASSEGRGGGYTF.

The V call is TRBV6-1, the J call TRBJ2-7; TRBD1 matches at 7 bases. V shed 6 bases and J 2 bases; nucleotides not matched to a gene: 7. Germline CDR1 and CDR2: MNHNS and SASEGT. The CDR3 contains 14 residues. The CDR3 coding sequence is TGTGCCAGCAGACAGACAGGGCTTACCTACGAGCAGTACTTC. Translated: CASRQTGLTYEQYF.

The chain combines TRBV9 with TRBJ1-2; D is undetermined. In germline, CDR1 is SGDLS, CDR2 YYNGEE. Trimming stripped 3 bases from V and 4 bases from J, with 7 bases between. The CDR3 runs to 12 residues. This chain's CDR3 is CASSGAVYGYTF. The CDR3 nucleotides read TGTGCCAGCAGCGGAGCCGTCTATGGCTACACCTTC.

This chain uses TRBV21-1 with TRBJ2-7; the table's D call TRBD2 went unverified against the DNA. TRBV21-1 is a pseudogene locus. This CDR3 spans 16 amino acids. CDR3 protein: CASSKADGSSPYEQYV. The CDR3 DNA reads as TGTGCCAGCAGCAAAGCGGACGGGAGTAGCCCCTACGAGCAGTACGTC.

Notes on this clone: The junction departs from germline at one end; a sequencing error may be responsible. The chain couples TRBV19 to TRBJ1-5, with D perhaps TRBD1 (6 bases). Germline CDR1 and CDR2: LNHDA and SQIVND (reference sequence). CDR3 size: 15 residues. CDR3 bases: TGTGCCAGTAGTATTAGGGGGAGTAGCGATCAGCCCCAGCATTTT. Its protein product is CASSIRGSSDQPQHF.

CDR3 in amino acids: CASSVGRNTEAFF. The CDR3 DNA is TGTGCCAGCAGCGTAGGGAGGAACACTGAAGCTTTCTTT. The chain is built from TRBV9 and TRBJ1-1; D gene ambiguous. V gave up 0 bases and J gave up 1 base, with 4 bases separating them. From germline, CDR1 is SGDLS and CDR2 YYNGEE. This CDR3 contains 13 residues. The full variable domain, its missing parts supplied by reference TRBV9 and TRBJ1-1, is DSGVTQTPKHLITATGQRVTLRCSPRSGDLSVYWYQQSLDQGLQFLIQYYNGEERAKGNILERFSAQQFPDLHSELNLSSLELGDSALYFCASSVGRNTEAFFGQGTRLTVV.

J is TRBJ1-5 and V is TRBV28; 7 bases fit TRBD1. The germline CDR1 and CDR2 sequences are MDHEN and SYDVKM. The CDR3 runs 16 residues. The V gene end was trimmed by 1 base and the J gene end by 0 bases; junction bases not matched to a gene: 3. DNA for the CDR3: TGTGCCAGCAGTTTATACAGGGGCAATAGCAATCAGCCCCAGCATTTT. Protein: CASSLYRGNSNQPQHF.

The genes are TRBV7-9 and TRBJ2-6, with 8 bases aligning to TRBD1. V was clipped by 4 bases and J by 4 bases; unmatched bases: 3. CDR1 is SEHNR and CDR2 is FQNEAQ in the germline V gene (reference sequence). This CDR3 has 15 residues. CDR3: CASSSTGVGANVLTF. The CDR3 DNA follows: TGTGCCAGCAGCTCGACAGGGGTCGGGGCCAACGTCCTGACTTTC.

The rearrangement links TRBV2 to TRBJ2-7; possible D gene TRBD1, 6 bases. The germline CDR1 and CDR2 sequences are SNHLY and FYNNEI. This CDR3 comprises 13 residues. V gave up 6 bases and J gave up 6 bases, with 15 bases separating them. Here the CDR3 DNA reads TGTGCCAGCAGACCAACAGGGAGCCCCGAGCAGTACTTC. It encodes CASRPTGSPEQYF. Using reference TRBV2 and TRBJ2-7 for the parts outside the CDR3, the full variable domain is EPEVTQTPSHQVTQMGQEVILRCVPISNHLYFYWYRQILGQKVEFLVSFYNNEISEKSEIFDDQFSVERPDGSNFTLKIRSTKLEDSAMYFCASRPTGSPEQYFGPGTRLTVT.

This clone has more than one count but fewer than ten. The rearrangement joins TRBV7-9 to TRBJ2-1, with D possibly matching TRBD1 (6 bases). Trimming took off 3 bases at V and 7 bases at J, with 13 bases between the two ends. Looked up from germline, CDR1 is SEHNR and CDR2 is FQNEAQ (reference sequence). This CDR3 is built from 14 residues. The CDR3 DNA reads TGTGCCAGCAGCTTGGCGGACAGACAGAATGAGCAGTTCTTC. Translation gives CASSLADRQNEQFF.

J is TRBJ2-7 and V is TRBV27, with 9 bases identical to TRBD1. Germline CDR1 reads MNHEY; CDR2 reads SMNVEV (reference sequence). The CDR3 extends over 16 amino acids. The V segment lost 6 bases and the J segment 3 bases; nucleotides outside the gene matches: 12. CDR3: CASSRDRVKLVYEQYF. Here the CDR3 DNA reads TGTGCCAGCAGCCGGGACAGGGTAAAATTAGTCTACGAGCAGTACTTC.

The chain links TRBV27 to TRBJ2-1, with 7 bases identical to TRBD1. Trimming cost V 4 bases and J 8 bases; bases outside gene matches: 5. The germline gives CDR1 MNHEY, CDR2 SMNVEV (reference sequence). This CDR3 is built from 13 residues. The CDR3 reads CASSYRGGDEQFF. The CDR3 region has the DNA TGTGCCAGCAGTTACAGGGGCGGCGATGAGCAGTTCTTC.

The rearrangement uses TRBV15 and TRBJ2-3; D may be TRBD1 (6 bases). Looked up from germline, CDR1 is LNHNV and CDR2 is YYDKDF (reference sequence). Trimming shortened V by 0 bases and J by 9 bases, and 16 bases separated the two germline ends. The length of the CDR3 is 15 residues. CDR3 region: CATSREGTPRDTQYF. The DNA of the CDR3 is TGTGCCACCAGCAGAGAAGGGACACCCCGGGACACGCAGTATTTT.

This clone was seen a few times. The chain carries TRBV6-6 and TRBJ1-5; D gene ambiguous. Germline V gene data show CDR1 as MNHNY and CDR2 as SVGAGI (reference sequence). The V and J ends lost 1 base and 3 bases respectively, with 10 bases between them. The CDR3 runs 15 residues. CDR3 in DNA: TGTGCCAGCAGTTACTTGCTGGGAGACAATCAGCCCCAGCATTTT. Translated: CASSYLLGDNQPQHF.

The gene calls are TRBV18 and TRBJ2-5; D is ambiguous. The V gene's germline CDR1 is KGHSH and CDR2 LQKENI. The CDR3 sequence is 14 residues long. V was cut by 0 bases and J by 1 base, with 6 bases left in between. Here the CDR3 reads CASSPPTPQETQYF. CDR3 DNA: TGTGCCAGCTCACCACCGACACCCCAAGAGACCCAGTACTTC. Full variable domain (outside the CDR3, taken from reference TRBV18 and TRBJ2-5): NAGVMQNPRHLVRRRGQEARLRCSPMKGHSHVYWYRQLPEEGLKFMVYLQKENIIDESGMPKERFSAEFPKEGPSILRIQQVVRGDSAAYFCASSPPTPQETQYFGPGTRLLVL.

The chain uses TRBV28 and TRBJ1-1; 7 nucleotides match TRBD1. This CDR3 has 12 amino acids. Germline CDR1 and CDR2: MDHEN and SYDVKM. J gave up 10 bases and V 5 bases, and 7 bases lay outside the gene matches. CDR3 DNA: TGTGCCAGCAGTCTTGGACAGGAAGGAGCTTTCTTT. This sequence encodes CASSLGQEGAFF.

The V gene is TRBV4-1, the J gene TRBJ2-1; 8 positions agree with TRBD2. CDR1 and CDR2 (germline): MGHRA, YSYEKL. The length of the CDR3 is 17 residues. V dropped 5 bases and J dropped 8; count of bases not matched to a gene: 17. The CDR3 spells CASSSRGSGSNIDEQFF. The CDR3 coding sequence is TGCGCCAGCAGCTCCCGTGGAAGCGGGAGTAATATCGATGAGCAGTTCTTC.

J is TRBJ2-1 and V is TRBV19; D may be TRBD1 (5 bases). The germline CDR1 and CDR2 sequences are LNHDA and SQIVND (reference sequence). The CDR3 runs to 13 residues. Trimming removed 5 bases from V and 8 bases from J, with 13 bases in between. As DNA, the CDR3 is TGTGCCAGTAGTTCAGGGCATAGGGATGAGCAGTTCTTC. Translated: CASSSGHRDEQFF.

The chain has TRBV7-3 and TRBJ2-7, with no clear D. Germline CDR1 is SGHTA and CDR2 is FQGTGA. V lost 0 bases and J lost 3, with 15 bases in between. The CDR3 sequence is 16 residues long. The CDR3 DNA follows: TGTGCCAGCAGCTTAACACCCCACGTCCAGTACTACGAGCAGTACTTC. Translation: CASSLTPHVQYYEQYF.

This chain uses TRBV11-2 with TRBJ2-3; 9 nucleotides align to TRBD1. Germline assignment: CDR1 SGHAT and CDR2 FQNNGV. V was pared by 3 bases and J by 7 bases, with 5 bases of the junction left unmatched. This CDR3 region has 14 residues. As DNA, the CDR3 is TGTGCCAGCAGCTTCGGACAGGGGTCAAATACGCAGTATTTT. The encoded protein is CASSFGQGSNTQYF.

The V call is TRBV7-8, the J call TRBJ1-1; TRBD1 is a possible D gene (5 bases). The CDR3 is 12 amino acids. Trimming stripped 8 bases from V and 1 base from J, with 8 bases between. Per the germline V gene, CDR1 is SGHVS and CDR2 is FQNEAQ. CDR3 loop: CASGRGNTEAFF. CDR3 in DNA: TGTGCCAGCGGGAGGGGGAACACTGAAGCTTTCTTT.

The CDR3 DNA is TGTGCCAGCAGCACTGGACACGCGGGGACCGGGGAGCTGTTTTTT. This sequence encodes CASSTGHAGTGELFF. V gene TRBV5-5 combines with J gene TRBJ2-2; weak D call: TRBD2 (6 bases). Trimming cost V 4 bases and J 5 bases, with 15 bases left between them. There are 15 residues in the CDR3. CDR1 SGHKS and CDR2 YYEKEE come from the germline V gene (reference sequence).

J is TRBJ1-1 and V is TRBV10-3; D is uncertain. Per germline, CDR1 ENHRY and CDR2 SYGVKD. V was pared by 1 base and J by 3 bases, with 12 bases between. The CDR3 runs 15 residues. The CDR3 coding sequence is TGTGCCATCAGTGAGTATAGCAGTCCCCACACTGAAGCTTTCTTT. This translates into CAISEYSSPHTEAFF.

This clone showed up just a few times. The chain uses TRBV6-1 and TRBJ1-1; tentatively, D is TRBD1 (6 bases). V was cut by 4 bases and J by 0 bases, with 6 bases left in between. CDR1 is MNHNS and CDR2 is SASEGT in the germline V gene. The CDR3 extends over 13 amino acids. The CDR3 nucleotides read TGTGCCAGCAGTGGGGACATGAACACTGAAGCTTTCTTT. It translates to CASSGDMNTEAFF.

This sequence joins TRBV5-4 and TRBJ1-2; TRBD1 matches at 7 bases. The CDR3 length is 15 residues. Per germline, CDR1 SGHNT and CDR2 YYREEE (reference sequence). V lost 2 bases, J lost 2 bases, and 6 bases stayed unmatched. CDR3 coding DNA: TGTGCCAGCAGCTTACCGGTGGGACAGAACTATGGCTACACCTTC. Protein sequence: CASSLPVGQNYGYTF.

DNA of the CDR3: TGTGCCAGCAGCGTAGGAGGGACTTCCAATGAGCAGTTCTTC. It yields the protein CASSVGGTSNEQFF. The V and J genes are TRBV9 and TRBJ2-1; D is possibly TRBD2 (6 bases). This CDR3 comprises 14 residues. The germline V gene has CDR1 SGDLS and CDR2 YYNGEE. Between the trimmed V and J ends, which lost 0 bases and 6 bases, there was a span of 10 bases.